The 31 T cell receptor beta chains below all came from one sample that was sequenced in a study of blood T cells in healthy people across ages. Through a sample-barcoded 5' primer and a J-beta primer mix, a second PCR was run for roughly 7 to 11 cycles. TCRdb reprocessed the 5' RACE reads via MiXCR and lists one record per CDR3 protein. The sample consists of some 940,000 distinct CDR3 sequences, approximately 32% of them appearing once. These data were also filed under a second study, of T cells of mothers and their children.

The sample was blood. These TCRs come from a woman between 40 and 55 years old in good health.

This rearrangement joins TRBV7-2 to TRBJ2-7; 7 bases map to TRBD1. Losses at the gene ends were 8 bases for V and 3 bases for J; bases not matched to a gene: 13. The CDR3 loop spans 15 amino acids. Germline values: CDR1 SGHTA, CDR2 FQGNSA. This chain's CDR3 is CASQRNGDSFYEQYF. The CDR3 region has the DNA TGTGCCAGCCAGCGAAATGGGGACAGCTTCTACGAGCAGTACTTC.

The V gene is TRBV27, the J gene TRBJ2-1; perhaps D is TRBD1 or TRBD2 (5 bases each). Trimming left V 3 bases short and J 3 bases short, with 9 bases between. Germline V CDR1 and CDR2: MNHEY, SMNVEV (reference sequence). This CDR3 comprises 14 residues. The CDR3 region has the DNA TGTGCCAGCAGTTTCGGGACCCGCTACAATGAGCAGTTCTTC. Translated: CASSFGTRYNEQFF.

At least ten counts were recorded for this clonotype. CDR3 protein: CASSYTGALAKNIQYF. Written as DNA, the CDR3 is TGTGCCAGCAGTTATACAGGGGCCTTAGCCAAAAACATTCAGTACTTC. V is TRBV28 and J is TRBJ2-4; 7 bases are shared with TRBD1. Germline V gene lookup returns CDR1 MDHEN and CDR2 SYDVKM. This CDR3 is built from 16 residues. V shed 4 bases and J 0 bases; nucleotides not matched to a gene: 6.

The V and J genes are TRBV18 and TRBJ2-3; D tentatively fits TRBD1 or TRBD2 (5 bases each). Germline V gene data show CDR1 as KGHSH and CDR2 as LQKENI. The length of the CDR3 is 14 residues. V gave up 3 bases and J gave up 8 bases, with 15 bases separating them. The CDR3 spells CASSPRRAGSTQYF. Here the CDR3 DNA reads TGTGCCAGCTCACCGCGACGAGCAGGGAGTACGCAGTATTTT.

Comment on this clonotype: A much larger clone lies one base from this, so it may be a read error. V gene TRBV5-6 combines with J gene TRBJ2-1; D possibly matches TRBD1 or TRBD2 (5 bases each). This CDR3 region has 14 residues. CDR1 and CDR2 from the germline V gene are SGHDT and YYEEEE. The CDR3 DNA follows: TGTGCCGGCAGCCCCGGTTGGGACGCAACAGAGCAGTTCTTC. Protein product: CAGSPGWDATEQFF.

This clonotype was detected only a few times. CDR3 sequence reads: CASAKKRTGGFNYGYTF. The CDR3 DNA reads as TGTGCCAGCGCAAAAAAGAGGACAGGGGGCTTTAACTATGGCTACACCTTC. The chain couples TRBV12-3 or TRBV12-4 to TRBJ1-2; 11 bases fit TRBD1. Losses at the gene ends were 8 bases for V and 1 base for J; bases not matched to a gene: 12. The CDR3 is 17 residues long.

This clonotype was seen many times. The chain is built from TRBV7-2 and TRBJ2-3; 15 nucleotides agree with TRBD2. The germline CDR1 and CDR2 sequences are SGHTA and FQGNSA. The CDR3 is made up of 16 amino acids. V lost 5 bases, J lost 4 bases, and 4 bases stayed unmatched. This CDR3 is CASSEGLAGGSDTQYF. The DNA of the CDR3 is TGTGCCAGCAGCGAGGGACTAGCGGGGGGTTCAGATACGCAGTATTTT.

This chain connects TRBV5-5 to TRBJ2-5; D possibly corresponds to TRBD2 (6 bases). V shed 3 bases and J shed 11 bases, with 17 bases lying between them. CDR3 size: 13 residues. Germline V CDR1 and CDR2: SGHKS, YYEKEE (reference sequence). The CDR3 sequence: CASSYGTYGEQYF. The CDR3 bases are TGTGCCAGCAGCTACGGGACTTATGGGGAGCAGTACTTC.

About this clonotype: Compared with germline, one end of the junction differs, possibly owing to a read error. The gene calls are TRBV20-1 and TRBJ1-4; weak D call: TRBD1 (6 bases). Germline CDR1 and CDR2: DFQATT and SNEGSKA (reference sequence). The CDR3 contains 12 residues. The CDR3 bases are TGCAGTGCCAAACAGGGTTATGAAAAGCTGTTTTTT. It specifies CSAKQGYEKLFF.

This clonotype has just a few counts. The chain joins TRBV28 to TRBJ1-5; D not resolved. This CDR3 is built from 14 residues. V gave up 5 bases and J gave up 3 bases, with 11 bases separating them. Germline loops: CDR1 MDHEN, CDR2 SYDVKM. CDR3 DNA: TGTGCCAGCAGTCCTCAGTGGCCCAATCAGCCCCAGCATTTT. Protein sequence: CASSPQWPNQPQHF.

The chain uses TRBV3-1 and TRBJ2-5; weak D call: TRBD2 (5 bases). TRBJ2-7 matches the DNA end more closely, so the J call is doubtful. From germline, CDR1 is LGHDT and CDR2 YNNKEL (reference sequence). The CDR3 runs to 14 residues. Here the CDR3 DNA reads TGTGCCAGCAGCCAAAGCCGGGAAAACTACGAGCAGTACTTC. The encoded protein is CASSQSRENYEQYF.

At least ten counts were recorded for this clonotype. This CDR3 reads CSASWRGGTSDTQYF. In nucleotides, the CDR3 is TGCAGTGCTAGTTGGAGGGGGGGCACATCAGATACGCAGTATTTT. The chain couples TRBV20-1 to TRBJ2-3, with a possible D match to TRBD2 (7 bases). The V end lost 3 bases, the J end lost 4 bases, and 17 bases lay between the germline ends. CDR1 and CDR2 from the germline V gene are DFQATT and SNEGSKA (reference sequence). The CDR3 contains 15 residues.

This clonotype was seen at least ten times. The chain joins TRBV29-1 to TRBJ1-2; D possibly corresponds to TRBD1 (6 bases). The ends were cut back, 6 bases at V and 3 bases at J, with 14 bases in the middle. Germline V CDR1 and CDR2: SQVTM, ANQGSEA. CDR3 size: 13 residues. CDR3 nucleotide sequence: TGCAGCGTAAAACGGGGGGCCGACTATGGCTACACCTTC. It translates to CSVKRGADYGYTF.

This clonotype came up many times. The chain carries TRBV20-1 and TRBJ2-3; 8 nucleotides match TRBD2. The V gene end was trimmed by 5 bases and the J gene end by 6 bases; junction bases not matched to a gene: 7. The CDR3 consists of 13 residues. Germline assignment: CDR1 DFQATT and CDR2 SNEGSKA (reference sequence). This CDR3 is CSAPGTRSDTQYF. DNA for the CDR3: TGCAGTGCTCCCGGGACTAGATCGGATACGCAGTATTTT.

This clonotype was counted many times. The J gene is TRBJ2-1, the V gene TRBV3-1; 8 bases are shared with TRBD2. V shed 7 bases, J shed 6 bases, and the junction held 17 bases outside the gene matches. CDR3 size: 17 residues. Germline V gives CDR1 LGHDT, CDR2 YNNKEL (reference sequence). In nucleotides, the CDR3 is TGTGCCAGCACCCCAGAGGGGACCGGGGGGGCCCGCAATGAGCAGTTCTTC. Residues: CASTPEGTGGARNEQFF.

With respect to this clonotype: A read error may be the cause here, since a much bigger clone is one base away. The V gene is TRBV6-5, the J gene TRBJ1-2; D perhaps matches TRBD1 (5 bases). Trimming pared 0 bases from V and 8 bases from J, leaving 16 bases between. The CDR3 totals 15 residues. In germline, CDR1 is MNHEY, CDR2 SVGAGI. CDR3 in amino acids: CASSYSKYGGRGYTF. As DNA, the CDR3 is TGTGCCAGCAGTTACTCGAAGTACGGGGGACGCGGCTACACCTTC.

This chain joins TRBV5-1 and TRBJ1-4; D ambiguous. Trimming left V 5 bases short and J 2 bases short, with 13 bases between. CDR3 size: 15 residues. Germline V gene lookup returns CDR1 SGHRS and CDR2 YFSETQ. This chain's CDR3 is CASRSIGLTNEKLFF. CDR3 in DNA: TGCGCCAGCAGGAGTATCGGGTTGACTAATGAAAAACTGTTTTTT.

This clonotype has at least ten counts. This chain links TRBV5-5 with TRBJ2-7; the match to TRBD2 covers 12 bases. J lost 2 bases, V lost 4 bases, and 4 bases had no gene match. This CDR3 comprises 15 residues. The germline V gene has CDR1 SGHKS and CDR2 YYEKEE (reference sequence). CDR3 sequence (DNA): TGTGCCAGCAGCGTACTAGCGGGGGGTCCCTACGAGCAGTACTTC. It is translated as CASSVLAGGPYEQYF.

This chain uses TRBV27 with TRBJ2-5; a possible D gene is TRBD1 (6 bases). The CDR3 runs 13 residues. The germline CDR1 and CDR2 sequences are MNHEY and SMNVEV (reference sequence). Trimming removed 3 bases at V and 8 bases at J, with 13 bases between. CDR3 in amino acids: CASSFAQGLTQYF. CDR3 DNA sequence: TGTGCCAGCAGTTTTGCGCAGGGGCTAACCCAGTACTTC.

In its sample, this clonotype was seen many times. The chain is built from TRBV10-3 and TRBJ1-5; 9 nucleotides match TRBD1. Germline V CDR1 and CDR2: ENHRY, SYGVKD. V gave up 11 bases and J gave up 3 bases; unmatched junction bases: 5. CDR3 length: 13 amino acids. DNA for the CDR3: TGTGCCGTCGGGACAGGGAACAATCAGCCCCAGCATTTT. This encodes CAVGTGNNQPQHF.

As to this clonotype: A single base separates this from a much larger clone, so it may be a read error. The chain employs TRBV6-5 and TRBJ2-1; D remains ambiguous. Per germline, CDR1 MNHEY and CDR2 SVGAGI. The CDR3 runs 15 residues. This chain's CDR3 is CASSNLESLINGQFF. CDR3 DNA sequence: TGTGCCAGCAGTAATCTAGAGAGTCTAATAAATGGGCAGTTCTTC.

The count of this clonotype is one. The CDR3 here is CASSQDPAGTGELFF. DNA of the CDR3: TGTGCCAGCAGCCAAGATCCAGCGGGGACCGGGGAGCTGTTTTTT. The chain has TRBV4-2 and TRBJ2-2; 7 bases line up with TRBD2. CDR1 is LGHNA, CDR2 YNFKEQ, per germline. V lost 0 bases to trimming and J lost 5 bases; unmatched junction nucleotides: 3. The CDR3 length is 15 residues.

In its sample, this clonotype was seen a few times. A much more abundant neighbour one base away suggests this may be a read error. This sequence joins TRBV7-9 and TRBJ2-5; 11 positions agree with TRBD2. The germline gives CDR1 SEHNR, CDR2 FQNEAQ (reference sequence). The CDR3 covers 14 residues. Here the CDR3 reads CANSLAGGQETQYF. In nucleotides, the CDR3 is TGTGCCAACAGCTTAGCGGGGGGGCAAGAGACCCAGTACTTC.

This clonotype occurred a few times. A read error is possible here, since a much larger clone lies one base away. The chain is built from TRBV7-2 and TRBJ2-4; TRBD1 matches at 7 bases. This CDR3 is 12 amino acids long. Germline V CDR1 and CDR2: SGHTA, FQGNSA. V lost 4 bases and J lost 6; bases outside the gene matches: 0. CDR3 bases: TGTGCCAGCAGCTGGGACAGAAACATTCAGTACTTC. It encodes CASSWDRNIQYF.

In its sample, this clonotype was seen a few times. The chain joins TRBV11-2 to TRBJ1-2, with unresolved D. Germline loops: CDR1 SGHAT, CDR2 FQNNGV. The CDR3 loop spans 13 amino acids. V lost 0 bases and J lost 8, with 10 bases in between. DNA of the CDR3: TGTGCCAGCAGCTTAGAGCGGGAGGTCGGCTACACCTTC. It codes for CASSLEREVGYTF.

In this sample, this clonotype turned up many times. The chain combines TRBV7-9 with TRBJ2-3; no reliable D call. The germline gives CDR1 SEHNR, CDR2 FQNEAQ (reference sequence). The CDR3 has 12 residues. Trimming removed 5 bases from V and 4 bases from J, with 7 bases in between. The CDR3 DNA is TGTGCCAGCAGCCCACTTTCAGATACGCAGTATTTT. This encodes CASSPLSDTQYF.

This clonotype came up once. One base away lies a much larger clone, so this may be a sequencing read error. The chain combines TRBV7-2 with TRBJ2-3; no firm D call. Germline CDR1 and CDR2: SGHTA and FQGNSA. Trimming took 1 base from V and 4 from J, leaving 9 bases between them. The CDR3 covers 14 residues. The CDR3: CTSSLVGSSDTQYF. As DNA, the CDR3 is TGTACCAGCAGCTTAGTTGGTAGCTCAGATACGCAGTATTTT.

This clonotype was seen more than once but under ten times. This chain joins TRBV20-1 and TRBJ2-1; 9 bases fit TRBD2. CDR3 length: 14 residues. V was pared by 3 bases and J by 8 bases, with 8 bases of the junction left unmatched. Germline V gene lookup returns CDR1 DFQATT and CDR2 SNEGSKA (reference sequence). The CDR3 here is CSARASGVGDEQFF. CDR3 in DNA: TGCAGTGCTAGGGCTAGCGGGGTAGGTGATGAGCAGTTCTTC.

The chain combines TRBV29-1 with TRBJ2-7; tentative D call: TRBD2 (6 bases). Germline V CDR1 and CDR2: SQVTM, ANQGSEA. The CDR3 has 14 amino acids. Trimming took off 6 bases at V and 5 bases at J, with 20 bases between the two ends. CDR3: CSVQPRDSQDEQYF. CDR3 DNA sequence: TGCAGCGTCCAACCACGGGACTCCCAGGACGAGCAGTACTTC.

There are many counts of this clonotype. CDR3 loop: CSASWTEIQETQYF. The CDR3 bases are TGCAGTGCTAGTTGGACAGAAATACAAGAGACCCAGTACTTC. This chain uses TRBV20-1 with TRBJ2-5; perhaps TRBD1 as D (6 bases). Germline V gene lookup returns CDR1 DFQATT and CDR2 SNEGSKA (reference sequence). The CDR3 has 14 amino acids. The V gene lost 3 bases and the J gene lost 2 bases, with 13 bases spanning the gap.

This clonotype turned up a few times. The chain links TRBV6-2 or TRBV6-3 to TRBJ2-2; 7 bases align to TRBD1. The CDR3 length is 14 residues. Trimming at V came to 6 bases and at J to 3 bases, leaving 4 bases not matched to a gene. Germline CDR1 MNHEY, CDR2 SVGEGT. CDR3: CASRGTAYTGELFF. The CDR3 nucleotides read TGTGCCAGCAGAGGGACAGCCTACACCGGGGAGCTGTTTTTT.